This T cell receptor (beta chain) was identified in a study of T cell clones after liver transplantation. Study information: HCV positivity affected three of eight recipients; the rest lacked autoimmune or viral indications. Without induction therapy, subjects received standard immunosuppression until 12-24 months post-transplant.

Sequencing used immunoSEQ multiplex PCR; TCRdb keeps in-frame clones, though not all of them. The table lists about 71,000 clones, 80% of them singletons. A remark on this clone: Other nucleotide sequences in the sample specify the same CDR3.

Germline V gene lookup returns CDR1 KGHSH and CDR2 LQKENI. Unmatched junction bases numbered 5, after V lost 3 bases and J lost 4 bases. The CDR3 has 14 amino acids. The sequencing used CD4+ T cells from blood, collected 12 months after liver transplant. The TCR originated in a human patient who received a liver transplant. The graft donor may account for some of the T cells. The chain recombines TRBV18 with TRBJ1-2, with 7 bases lining up with TRBD1. The CDR3 reads CASSPSTGTYGYTF. The CDR3 DNA is TGTGCCAGCTCACCCTCGACAGGGACCTATGGCTACACCTTC.